The rows below give T cell receptor beta chains drawn from one sample of a study of control samples from healthy donors and cancer patients. Profiling relied on immunoSEQ multiplex PCR, and the TCRdb table lists in-frame clones only, not all of them. The table has around 150,000 clones, roughly 94% seen once. Sequenced input: PBMCs. The receptors derive from a man in his 60s with colorectal cancer. Each CDR3 is given without its conserved first and last residue. Each record gives: V gene, J gene, CDR3 protein.

>TRBV12-3/TRBV12-4|TRBJ1-1
ASSFGQGAEAF
>TRBV29-1|TRBJ2-5
SVELPEYVGLAGLQETQY
>TRBV7-9|TRBJ1-1
ASSLVGLNTEAF
>TRBV12-3/TRBV12-4|TRBJ1-1
ASSPRRGTEAF
>TRBV9|TRBJ2-3
ASSVGWTSGITDTQY
>TRBV7-9|TRBJ1-4
ASSWKIGTGIEKLF
>TRBV27|TRBJ1-5
ASSLNRVGQPQH
>TRBV7-9|TRBJ2-7
ASSASWDDEQY
>TRBV4-3|TRBJ1-1
ASSQDRGGNTEAF
>TRBV6-2/TRBV6-3|TRBJ1-1
ASSFPGQTMNTEAF
>TRBV5-4|TRBJ2-2
ASSLAAGGIYTGELF
>TRBV5-1|TRBJ2-1
ASSLEGRPTANEQF
>TRBV19|TRBJ2-3
ASSRGTGTSTDTQY
>TRBV18|TRBJ2-3
ASSSNTDTQY
>TRBV20-1|TRBJ2-7
SAREGGRQY
>TRBV28|TRBJ1-2
ASSLGTGIYGYT
>TRBV7-2|TRBJ1-1
ASSSAAEAF
>TRBV18|TRBJ2-3
ASSPRLQGWTLTDTQY
>TRBV24-1|TRBJ1-2
AAGGESYGYT
>TRBV20-1|TRBJ2-5
SATGVKTQY
>TRBV12-3/TRBV12-4|TRBJ1-6
ASSIGNSPLH
>TRBV11-3|TRBJ2-5
ASSLGTGQETQY
>TRBV19|TRBJ1-6
ASRSTGAANNSPLH
>TRBV10-2|TRBJ2-3
ASSTNGGAVDTQY
>TRBV30|TRBJ1-1
AWSKRGTEAF
>TRBV18|TRBJ2-7
ASSSTSAFSYEQY
>TRBV3-1/TRBV3-2|TRBJ2-3
ASSRDQMLDTQY
>TRBV6-1|TRBJ1-2
ASSEVWIEAYGYT
>TRBV6-4|TRBJ1-1
ASSASGNTNTEAF
>TRBV28|TRBJ1-1
ASSFKGAIPEAF
>TRBV6-5|TRBJ1-2
ASSYYIGHGYT